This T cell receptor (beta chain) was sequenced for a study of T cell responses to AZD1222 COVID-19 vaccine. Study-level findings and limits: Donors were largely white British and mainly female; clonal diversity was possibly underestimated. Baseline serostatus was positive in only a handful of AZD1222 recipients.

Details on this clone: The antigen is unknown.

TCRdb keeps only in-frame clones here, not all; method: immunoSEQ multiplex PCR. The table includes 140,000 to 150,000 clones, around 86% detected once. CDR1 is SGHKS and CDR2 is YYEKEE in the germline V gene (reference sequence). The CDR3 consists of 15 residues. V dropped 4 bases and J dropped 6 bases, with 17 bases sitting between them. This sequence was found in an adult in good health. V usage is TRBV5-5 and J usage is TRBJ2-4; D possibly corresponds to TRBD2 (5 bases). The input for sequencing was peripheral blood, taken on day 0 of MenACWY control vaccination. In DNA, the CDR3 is TGTGCCAGCAGCGCTCCGCCCCGGGAAGTAAACATTCAGTACTTC. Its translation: CASSAPPREVNIQYF. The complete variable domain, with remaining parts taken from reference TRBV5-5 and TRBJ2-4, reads DAGVTQSPTHLIKTRGQQVTLRCSPISGHKSVSWYQQVLGQGPQFIFQYYEKEERGRGNFPDRFSARQFPNYSSELNVNALLLGDSALYLCASSAPPREVNIQYFGAGTRLSVL.